The present TCR beta chain was sequenced within a study of cytomegalovirus exposure and HLA in healthy donors. Overall study findings and caveats: A later analysis revealed that TCR association rates differed between HLA loci, peaking at DRB1 and bottoming out at HLA-C.

A word on this clone: As yet, its antigen is unknown. Sequence at one end of the junction differs from germline and may be a read error.

It was with 60 Vbeta and 13 Jbeta primers that the PCR ran. Some clones are missing from TCRdb's copy, which holds only in-frame ones; the method was immunoSEQ multiplex PCR. The data hold about 160,000 clones, with roughly 85% observed a single time. Sequenced input: PBMCs. This sequence originates from a boy younger than 10 in good health and CMV-seronegative.

The CDR3 bases are TGTTCCAGCAGCTCTGCTAGACAGGGGATCTACTATGGCTACACCTTC. Protein: CSSSSARQGIYYGYTF. The chain combines TRBV7-9 with TRBJ1-2; 8 nucleotides agree with TRBD1. The CDR3 sequence is 16 residues long. The germline gives CDR1 SEHNR, CDR2 FQNEAQ (reference sequence).